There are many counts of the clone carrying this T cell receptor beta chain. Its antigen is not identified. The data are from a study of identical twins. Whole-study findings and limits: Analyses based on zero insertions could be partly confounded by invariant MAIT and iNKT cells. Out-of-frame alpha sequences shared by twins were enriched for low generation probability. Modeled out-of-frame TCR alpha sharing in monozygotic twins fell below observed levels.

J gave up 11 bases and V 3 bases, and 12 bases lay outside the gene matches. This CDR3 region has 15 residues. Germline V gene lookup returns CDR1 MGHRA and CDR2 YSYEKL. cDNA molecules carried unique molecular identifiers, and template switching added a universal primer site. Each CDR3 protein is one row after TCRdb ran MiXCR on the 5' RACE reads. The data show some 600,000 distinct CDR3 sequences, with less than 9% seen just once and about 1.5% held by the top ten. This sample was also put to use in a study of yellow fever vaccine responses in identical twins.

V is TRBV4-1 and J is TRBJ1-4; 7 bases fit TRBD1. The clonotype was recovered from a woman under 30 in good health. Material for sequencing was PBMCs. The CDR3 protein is CASSHGQALSGKLFF. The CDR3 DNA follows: TGCGCCAGCAGCCATGGACAGGCCCTTAGTGGGAAACTGTTTTTT.